This TCR beta chain is drawn from a study of CD8 T cells in Susac syndrome. V dropped 4 bases and J dropped 1 base, with 5 bases sitting between them. CDR3 length: 13 residues. Reverse transcription of roughly 0.5 to 1 ug RNA was performed with random hexamers. Amplification of TCR beta CDR3 across 54 Vbeta and 13 Jbeta was performed with immunoSEQ multiplex PCR. TCRdb fed the immunoSEQ multiplex PCR reads into MiXCR, producing one record per CDR3 protein. The sample lists approximately 120,000 distinct CDR3 sequences; 95% to 98% were seen once. The source material was CD4+ T cells from PBMCs. This sequence was found in a human donor in good health. The genes are TRBV23-1 and TRBJ1-3; D is unclear. TRBV23-1 is known as an ORF, though its function is uncertain. CDR3 loop: CASSRMSGNTIYF. The CDR3 DNA reads as TGCGCCAGCAGTCGTATGTCTGGAAACACCATATATTTT.